Here is one TCR beta chain with its context. This record belongs to a study of blood T cell repertoires in COVID-19. Study-wide background: COVID-19 samples collected from the United States, Italy and Spain covered acute and convalescent phases. T cells, B-cell-depleted T cells, or PBMCs supplied cDNA or gDNA.

CDR1 is SGHTS, CDR2 YDEGEE, per germline. V was shortened by 2 bases and J by 0 bases, with 9 bases between the two germline ends. This CDR3 spans 15 amino acids. In the original workflow: Reference gene primer amplification gave nucleated cell count estimates. Some clones are missing from TCRdb's copy, which holds only in-frame ones; the method was immunoSEQ multiplex PCR. The D gene and trimming were derived from the DNA, and the V and J assignments and clone size from that table. The sample records around 130,000 clones, about four fifths being singletons. The sample was peripheral blood. The sequence derives from a human donor in a cohort sampled during active COVID-19. V and J are TRBV5-8 and TRBJ1-3; no clear D gene. The CDR3 DNA follows: TGTGCCAGCAGCTTTCGGACTTACTCTGGAAACACCATATATTTT. Translated: CASSFRTYSGNTIYF.